A selection of T cell receptor beta chains follows, all from one sample in a study of blood T cell repertoires in COVID-19. TCRdb keeps only in-frame clones here, not all; method: immunoSEQ multiplex PCR. Of about 180,000 clones listed, 83% are singletons. The sequencing input was peripheral blood. The receptors come from a woman between 65 and 79 years old with COVID-19, enrolled during active disease. Each CDR3 is given with its conserved first and last residue. A D gene is named only where the DNA matches it firmly. Some rows have no size entry. The others give once, few or many, or a class for an expanded clone.

>TRBJ1-3|-|TRBV6-5|-
TGTGCCAGCACCTACAGGGCTGGAAACACCATATATTTT
CASTYRAGNTIYF
>TRBJ2-6|-|TRBV24-1|TRBD1
TGTGCCACCAGTGACACCGGGACAGGGCGGTCTGGGGCCAACGTCCTGACTTTC
CATSDTGTGRSGANVLTF
>TRBJ2-7|-|TRBV12-3/TRBV12-4|-
TGTGCCAGCAGTTTAGACAGTGACGAGCAGTACTTC
CASSLDSDEQYF
>TRBJ2-2|-|TRBV7-2|-
TGTGCCAGCAGCTTAGGCCGGAGCCTGAACACCGGGGAGCTGTTTTTT
CASSLGRSLNTGELFF
>TRBJ1-2|few|TRBV7-9|-
TGTGCCAGCAGCTTAGCGGGCAATCCAAAAGGAACGAACTATGGCTACACCTTC
CASSLAGNPKGTNYGYTF
>TRBJ2-2|once|TRBV5-1|TRBD1
TGCGCCAGCAGCAGAGGACAGGGAAGTTACACCGGGGAGCTGTTTTTT
CASSRGQGSYTGELFF
>TRBJ2-2|-|TRBV3-1/TRBV3-2|-
TGTGCCAGCAGCCAAATAGCGGCCGGGGAGCTGTTTTTT
CASSQIAAGELFF
>TRBJ1-1|-|TRBV5-1|TRBD1
TGCGCCAGCAGCAGACTAATGCAGGGGGCAGAAGCTTTCTTT
CASSRLMQGAEAFF
>TRBJ1-5|-|TRBV6-5|-
TGTGCCAGCAGTTACGGACAGTTAAATCAGCCCCAGCATTTT
CASSYGQLNQPQHF
>TRBJ1-3|-|TRBV30|-
TGTGCCTGTACCACCAGGGTGAGCGGAAACACCATATATTTT
CACTTRVSGNTIYF
>TRBJ1-5|-|TRBV5-1|-
TGCGCCAGCAGCTTGGGGGACAATAGCAATCAGCCCCAGCATTTT
CASSLGDNSNQPQHF
>TRBJ2-2|-|TRBV5-1|-
TGCGCCAGCAGCCCCAATACCGGAGGGACCGGGGAGCTGTTTTTT
CASSPNTGGTGELFF
>TRBJ1-3|-|TRBV19|-
TGTGCCAGTAGTATGAGCGGAGGGAACACCATATATTTT
CASSMSGGNTIYF
>TRBJ2-7|-|TRBV29-1|TRBD1
TGCAGCGTCAGCCGGGACAGGGGCTACGAGCAGTACTTC
CSVSRDRGYEQYF
>TRBJ2-1|-|TRBV7-2|-
TGTGCCAGCAGATTAGGGCCAAACAATGAGCAGTTCTTC
CASRLGPNNEQFF
>TRBJ1-6|-|TRBV28|-
TGTGCCAGCAGTCCATTGAAGGGGTCACCCCTCCACTTT
CASSPLKGSPLHF
>TRBJ2-5|once|TRBV28|-
TGTGCCAGCGGGTCGAGGGAGACCCAGTACTTC
CASGSRETQYF
>TRBJ2-7|-|TRBV10-3|TRBD1
TGTGCCATCAGTGAGTCGAGGGGAGGGGACAGGGATAGCGAGCAGTACTTC
CAISESRGGDRDSEQYF
>TRBJ2-5|-|TRBV11-2|-
TGTGCCAGCAGCTTTCGACAGTACCAAGAGACCCAGTACTTC
CASSFRQYQETQYF
>TRBJ2-3|-|TRBV14|TRBD2
TGTGCCAGCAGCCAAGCGCGACTAGCGGGCACAGATACGCAGTATTTT
CASSQARLAGTDTQYF
>TRBJ1-6|-|TRBV6-6|-
TGTGCCAGCAGTTACTCGAGTCCAGGTGCGGGATCACCCCTCCACTTT
CASSYSSPGAGSPLHF
>TRBJ1-5|-|TRBV2|-
TGTGCCAGCAGTGGACAGCTTAATCAGCCCCAGCATTTT
CASSGQLNQPQHF
>TRBJ2-3|-|TRBV27|TRBD1
TGTGCCAGCAGTTTGTCTACAGTGGGGACAGCTAGTCGGGTTCATACGCAGTATTTT
CASSLSTVGTASRVHTQYF
>TRBJ1-5|-|TRBV7-2|-
TGTGCCAGCAGCTTAATGGGGGGGAATAGCAATCAGCCCCAGCATTTT
CASSLMGGNSNQPQHF
>TRBJ1-3|few|TRBV7-9|-
TGTGCCAGCAGCCTACAGCGGATCTCTGGAAACACCATATATTTT
CASSLQRISGNTIYF
>TRBJ2-3|-|TRBV29-1|TRBD2
TGCAGCGTTGAGCAGCGGGAGCTGGGCCCAGATACGCAGTATTTT
CSVEQRELGPDTQYF
>TRBJ1-1|once|TRBV5-1|TRBD1
TGCGCCAGCAGCCGCTCCGGGACAGCGAGTGAAGCTTTCTTT
CASSRSGTASEAFF
>TRBJ1-1|-|TRBV6-2/TRBV6-3|-
TGTGCCAGCAGTCGTCAGGGGAACACTGAAGCTTTCTTT
CASSRQGNTEAFF
>TRBJ1-3|-|TRBV18|-
TGTGCCAGCTCACCAGAGGCTGGAAACACCATATATTTT
CASSPEAGNTIYF
>TRBJ1-3|-|TRBV9|-
TGTGCCAGCAACCTGGCCCCACCACCCTCTGGAAACACCATATATTTT
CASNLAPPPSGNTIYF
>TRBJ2-1|-|TRBV27|TRBD2
TGTGCCAGCAGTTCTCCCTCGGGACTAGCGTTTTACAATGAGCAGTTCTTC
CASSSPSGLAFYNEQFF
>TRBJ2-3|-|TRBV2|-
TGTGCCAGCAGTGAAAGGGGAATTAAGCAGTATTTT
CASSERGIKQYF